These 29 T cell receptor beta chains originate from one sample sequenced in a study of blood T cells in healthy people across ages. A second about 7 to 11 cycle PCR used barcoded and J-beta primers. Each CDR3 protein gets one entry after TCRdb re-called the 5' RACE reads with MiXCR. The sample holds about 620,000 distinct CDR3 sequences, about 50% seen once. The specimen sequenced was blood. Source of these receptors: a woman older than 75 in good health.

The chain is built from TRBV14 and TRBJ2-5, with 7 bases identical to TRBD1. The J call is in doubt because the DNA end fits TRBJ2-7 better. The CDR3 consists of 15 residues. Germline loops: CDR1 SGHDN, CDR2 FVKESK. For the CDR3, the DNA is TGTGCCAGCAGCCGACAGACAGGGTATCTCGACGAGCAGTACTTC. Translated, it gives CASSRQTGYLDEQYF.

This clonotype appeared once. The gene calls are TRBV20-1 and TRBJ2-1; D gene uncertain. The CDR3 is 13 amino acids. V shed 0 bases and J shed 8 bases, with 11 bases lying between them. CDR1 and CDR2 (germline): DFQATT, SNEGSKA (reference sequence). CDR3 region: CSARDLTTDEQFF. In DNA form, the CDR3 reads TGCAGTGCTAGAGATCTTACGACGGATGAGCAGTTCTTC.

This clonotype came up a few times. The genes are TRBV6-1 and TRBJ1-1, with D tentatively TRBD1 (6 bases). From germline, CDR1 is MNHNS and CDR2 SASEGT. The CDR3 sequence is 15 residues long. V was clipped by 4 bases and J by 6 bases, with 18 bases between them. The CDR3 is CASSAGSTGIAEAFF. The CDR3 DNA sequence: TGTGCCAGCAGTGCCGGGTCAACAGGGATCGCTGAAGCTTTCTTT.

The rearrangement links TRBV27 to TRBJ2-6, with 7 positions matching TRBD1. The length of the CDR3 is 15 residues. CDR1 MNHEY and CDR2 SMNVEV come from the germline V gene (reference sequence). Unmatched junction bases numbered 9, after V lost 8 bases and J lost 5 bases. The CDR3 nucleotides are TGTGCCAGCTCCCTTGCAGGGGGTTGGGCCAACGTCCTGACTTTC. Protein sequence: CASSLAGGWANVLTF.

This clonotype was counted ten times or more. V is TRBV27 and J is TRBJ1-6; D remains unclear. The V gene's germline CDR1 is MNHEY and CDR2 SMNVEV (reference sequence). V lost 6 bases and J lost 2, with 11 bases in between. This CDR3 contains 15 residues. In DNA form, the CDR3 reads TGTGCCAGCAGCCCCACGGTCGCCTATAATTCACCCCTCCACTTT. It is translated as CASSPTVAYNSPLHF.

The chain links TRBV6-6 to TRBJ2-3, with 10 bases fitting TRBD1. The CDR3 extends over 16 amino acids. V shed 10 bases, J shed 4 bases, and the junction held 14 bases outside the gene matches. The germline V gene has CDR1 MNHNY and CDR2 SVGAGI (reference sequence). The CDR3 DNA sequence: TGTGCCAACAGGGACCCCGGACAGGGGGAATCAGATACGCAGTATTTT. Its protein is CANRDPGQGESDTQYF.

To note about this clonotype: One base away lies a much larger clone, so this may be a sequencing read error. The CDR3 DNA is TGTACCAGCAGCCCGCGGGGTTCCTCTGGGGCCAACGTCCTGACTTTC. This sequence encodes CTSSPRGSSGANVLTF. This sequence joins TRBV9 and TRBJ2-6; possible D gene TRBD2, 6 bases. The germline CDR1 and CDR2 sequences are SGDLS and YYNGEE. The CDR3 is 16 residues long. Full variable domain (rest looked up from reference TRBV9 and TRBJ2-6): DSGVTQTPKHLITATGQRVTLRCSPRSGDLSVYWYQQSLDQGLQFLIQYYNGEERAKGNILERFSAQQFPDLHSELNLSSLELGDSALYFCTSSPRGSSGANVLTFGAGSRLTVL.

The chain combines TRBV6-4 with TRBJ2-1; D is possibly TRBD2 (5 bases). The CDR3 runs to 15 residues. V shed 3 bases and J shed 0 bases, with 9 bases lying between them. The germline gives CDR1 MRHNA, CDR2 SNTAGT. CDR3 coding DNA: TGTGCCAGCAGTGAGGAGGACCGCTCCTACAATGAGCAGTTCTTC. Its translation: CASSEEDRSYNEQFF.

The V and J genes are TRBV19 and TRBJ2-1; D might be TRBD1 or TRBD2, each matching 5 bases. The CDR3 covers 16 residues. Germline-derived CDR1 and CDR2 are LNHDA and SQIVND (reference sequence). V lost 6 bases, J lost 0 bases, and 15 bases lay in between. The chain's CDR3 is CASRSYEGSSYNEQFF. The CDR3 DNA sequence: TGTGCCAGTAGGTCCTATGAGGGGAGCTCCTACAATGAGCAGTTCTTC.

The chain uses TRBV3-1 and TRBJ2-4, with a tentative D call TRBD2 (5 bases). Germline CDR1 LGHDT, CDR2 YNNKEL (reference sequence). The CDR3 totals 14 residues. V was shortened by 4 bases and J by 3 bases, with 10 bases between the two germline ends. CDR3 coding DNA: TGTGCCAGCAGCCTAACCGGGATCAAAAACATTCAGTACTTC. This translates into CASSLTGIKNIQYF.

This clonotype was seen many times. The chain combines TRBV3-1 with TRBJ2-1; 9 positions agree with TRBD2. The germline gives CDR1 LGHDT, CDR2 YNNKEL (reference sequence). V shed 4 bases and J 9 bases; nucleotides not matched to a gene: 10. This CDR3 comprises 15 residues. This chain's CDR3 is CASSRGLASTGEQFF. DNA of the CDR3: TGTGCCAGCAGCCGAGGACTAGCGAGCACCGGTGAGCAGTTCTTC.

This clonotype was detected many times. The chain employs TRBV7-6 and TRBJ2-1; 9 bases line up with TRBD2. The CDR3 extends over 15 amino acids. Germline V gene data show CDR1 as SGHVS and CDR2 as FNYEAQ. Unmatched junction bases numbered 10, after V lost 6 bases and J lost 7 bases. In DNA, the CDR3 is TGTGCCAGCAGTTGGCCGGGACTAGCCCCAAATGAGCAGTTCTTC. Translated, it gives CASSWPGLAPNEQFF.

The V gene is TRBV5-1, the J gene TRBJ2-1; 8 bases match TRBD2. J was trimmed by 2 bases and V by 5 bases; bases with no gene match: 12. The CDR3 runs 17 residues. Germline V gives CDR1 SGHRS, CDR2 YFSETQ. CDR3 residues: CASRQRGSSGPYNEQFF. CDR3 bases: TGCGCCAGCAGACAACGGGGGTCTAGCGGGCCCTACAATGAGCAGTTCTTC. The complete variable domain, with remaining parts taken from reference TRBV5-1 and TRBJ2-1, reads KAGVTQTPRYLIKTRGQQVTLSCSPISGHRSVSWYQQTPGQGLQFLFEYFSETQRNKGNFPGRFSGRQFSNSRSEMNVSTLELGDSALYLCASRQRGSSGPYNEQFFGPGTRLTVL.

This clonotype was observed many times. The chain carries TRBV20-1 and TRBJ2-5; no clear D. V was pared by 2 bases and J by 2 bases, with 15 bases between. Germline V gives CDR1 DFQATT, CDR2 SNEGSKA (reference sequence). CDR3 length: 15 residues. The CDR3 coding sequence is TGCAGTGCTAGATCCCTGAGCAGCGCGCAAGAGACCCAGTACTTC. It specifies CSARSLSSAQETQYF.

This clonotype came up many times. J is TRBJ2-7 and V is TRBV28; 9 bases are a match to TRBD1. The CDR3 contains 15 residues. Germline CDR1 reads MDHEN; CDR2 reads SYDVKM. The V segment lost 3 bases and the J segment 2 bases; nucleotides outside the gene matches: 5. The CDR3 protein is CASSLGQGLTYEQYF. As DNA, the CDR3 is TGTGCCAGCAGTTTGGGACAGGGCCTCACCTACGAGCAGTACTTC.

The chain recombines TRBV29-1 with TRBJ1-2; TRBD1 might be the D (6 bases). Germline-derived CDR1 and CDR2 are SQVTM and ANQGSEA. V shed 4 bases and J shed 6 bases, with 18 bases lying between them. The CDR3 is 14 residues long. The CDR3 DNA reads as TGCAGCGTTGGGGCTGGAAGGGGGGGAGATGGCTACACCTTC. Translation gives CSVGAGRGGDGYTF. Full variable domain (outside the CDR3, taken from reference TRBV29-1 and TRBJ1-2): SAVISQKPSRDICQRGTSLTIQCQVDSQVTMMFWYRQQPGQSLTLIATANQGSEATYESGFVIDKFPISRPNLTFSTLTVSNMSPEDSSIYLCSVGAGRGGDGYTFGSGTRLTVV.

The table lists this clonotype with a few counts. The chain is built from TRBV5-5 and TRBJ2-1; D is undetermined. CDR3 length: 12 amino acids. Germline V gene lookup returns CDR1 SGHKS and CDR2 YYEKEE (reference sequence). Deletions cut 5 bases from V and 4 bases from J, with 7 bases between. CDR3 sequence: CASRLTYNEQFF. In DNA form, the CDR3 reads TGTGCCAGCAGACTCACGTACAATGAGCAGTTCTTC.

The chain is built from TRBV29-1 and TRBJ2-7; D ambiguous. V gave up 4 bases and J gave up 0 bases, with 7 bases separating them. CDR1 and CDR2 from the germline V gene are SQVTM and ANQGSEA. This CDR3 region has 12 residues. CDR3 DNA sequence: TGCAGCGTTGTAGGCAGCTCCTACGAGCAGTACTTC. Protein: CSVVGSSYEQYF.

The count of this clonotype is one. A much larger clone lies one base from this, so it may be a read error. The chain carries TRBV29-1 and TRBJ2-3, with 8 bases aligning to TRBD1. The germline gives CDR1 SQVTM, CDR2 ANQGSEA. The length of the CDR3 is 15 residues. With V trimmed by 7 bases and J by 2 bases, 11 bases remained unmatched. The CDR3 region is CSAATGTGITDTQYF. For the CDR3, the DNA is TGCAGCGCAGCTACCGGGACAGGTATCACAGATACGCAGTATTTT.

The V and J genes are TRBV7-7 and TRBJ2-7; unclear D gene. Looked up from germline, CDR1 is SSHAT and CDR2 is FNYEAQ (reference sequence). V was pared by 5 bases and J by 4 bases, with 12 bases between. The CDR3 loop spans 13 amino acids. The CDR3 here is CASSKNQNYEQYF. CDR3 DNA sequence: TGTGCCAGCAGCAAAAATCAGAATTACGAGCAGTACTTC.

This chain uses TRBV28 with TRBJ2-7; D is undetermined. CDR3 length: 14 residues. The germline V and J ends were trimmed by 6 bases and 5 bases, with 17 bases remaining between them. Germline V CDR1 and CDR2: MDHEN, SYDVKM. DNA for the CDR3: TGTGCCAGCAGGATATCGTCAGGAAGGGACGAGCAGTACTTC. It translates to CASRISSGRDEQYF.

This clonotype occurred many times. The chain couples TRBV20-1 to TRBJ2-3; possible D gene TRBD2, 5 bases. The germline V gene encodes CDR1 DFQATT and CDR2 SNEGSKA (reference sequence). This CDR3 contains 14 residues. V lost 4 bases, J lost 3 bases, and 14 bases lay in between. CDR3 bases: TGCAGTGCTATGCTTGGCAGCGGAACAGATACGCAGTATTTT. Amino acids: CSAMLGSGTDTQYF.

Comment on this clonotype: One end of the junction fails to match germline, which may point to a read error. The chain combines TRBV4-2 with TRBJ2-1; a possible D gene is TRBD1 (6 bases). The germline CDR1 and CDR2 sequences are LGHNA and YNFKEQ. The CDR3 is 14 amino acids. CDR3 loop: CASNQGSKGDRAFF. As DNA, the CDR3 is TGTGCCAGCAACCAAGGCTCAAAGGGGGACCGGGCGTTCTTC.

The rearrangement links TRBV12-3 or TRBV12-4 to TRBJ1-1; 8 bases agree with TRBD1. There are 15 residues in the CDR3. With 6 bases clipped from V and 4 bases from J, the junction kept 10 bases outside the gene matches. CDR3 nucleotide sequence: TGTGCCAGCAGCAAAAGGACAGGGTGGGTCACTGAAGCTTTCTTT. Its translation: CASSKRTGWVTEAFF.

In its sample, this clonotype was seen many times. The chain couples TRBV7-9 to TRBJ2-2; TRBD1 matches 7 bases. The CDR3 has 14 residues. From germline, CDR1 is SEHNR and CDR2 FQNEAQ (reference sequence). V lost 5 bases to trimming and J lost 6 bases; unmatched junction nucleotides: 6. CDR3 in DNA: TGTGCCAGCAGCATTACAGGGGATCCCGGGGAGCTGTTTTTT. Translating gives CASSITGDPGELFF.

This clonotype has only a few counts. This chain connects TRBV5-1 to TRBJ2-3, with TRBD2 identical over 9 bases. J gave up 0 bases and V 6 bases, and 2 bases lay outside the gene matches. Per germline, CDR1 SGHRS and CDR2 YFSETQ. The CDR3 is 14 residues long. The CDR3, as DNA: TGCGCCAGCAAGAGCGGGGGGAGCACAGATACGCAGTATTTT. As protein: CASKSGGSTDTQYF.

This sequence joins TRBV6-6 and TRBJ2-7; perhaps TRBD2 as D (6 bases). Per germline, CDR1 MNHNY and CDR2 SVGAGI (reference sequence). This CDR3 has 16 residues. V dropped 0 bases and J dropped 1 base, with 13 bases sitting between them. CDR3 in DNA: TGTGCCAGCAGTTACTCCTCGGGGAGGCCTTCCTACGAGCAGTACTTC. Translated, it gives CASSYSSGRPSYEQYF.

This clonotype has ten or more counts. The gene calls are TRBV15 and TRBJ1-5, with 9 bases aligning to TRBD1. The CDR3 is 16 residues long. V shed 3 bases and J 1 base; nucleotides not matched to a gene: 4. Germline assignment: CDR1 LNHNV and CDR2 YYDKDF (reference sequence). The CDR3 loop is CATSSFGQGSNQPQHF. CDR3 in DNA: TGTGCCACCAGCAGTTTTGGACAGGGGAGCAATCAGCCCCAGCATTTT.

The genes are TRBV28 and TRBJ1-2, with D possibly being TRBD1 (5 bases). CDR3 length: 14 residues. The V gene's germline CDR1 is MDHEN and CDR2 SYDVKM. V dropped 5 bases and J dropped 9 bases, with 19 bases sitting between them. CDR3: CASSVSAAGISYTF. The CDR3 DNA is TGTGCCAGCAGTGTATCGGCGGCAGGGATAAGCTACACCTTC.